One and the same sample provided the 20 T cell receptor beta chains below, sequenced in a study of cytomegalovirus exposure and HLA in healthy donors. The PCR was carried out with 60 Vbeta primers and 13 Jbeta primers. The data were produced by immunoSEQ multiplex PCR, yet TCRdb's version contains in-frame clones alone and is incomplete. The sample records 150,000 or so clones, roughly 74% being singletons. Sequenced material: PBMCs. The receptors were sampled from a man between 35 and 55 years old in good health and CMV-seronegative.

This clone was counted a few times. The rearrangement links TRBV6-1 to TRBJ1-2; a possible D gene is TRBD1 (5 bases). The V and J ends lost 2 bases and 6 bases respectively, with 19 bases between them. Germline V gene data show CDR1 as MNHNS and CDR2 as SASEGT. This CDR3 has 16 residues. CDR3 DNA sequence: TGTGCCAGCAGTGAAAATTGGGGGGTAGGCTGGCATGGCTACACCTTC. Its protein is CASSENWGVGWHGYTF.

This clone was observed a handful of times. CDR3 DNA sequence: TGTGCCAGCAGTCCCCAGGGGATGAACACTGAAGCTTTCTTT. It translates to CASSPQGMNTEAFF. This chain joins TRBV2 and TRBJ1-1; D possibly corresponds to TRBD1 (6 bases). The CDR3 contains 14 residues. Per germline, CDR1 SNHLY and CDR2 FYNNEI. With 5 bases removed from V and 0 bases from J, the gap between germline ends came to 10 bases.

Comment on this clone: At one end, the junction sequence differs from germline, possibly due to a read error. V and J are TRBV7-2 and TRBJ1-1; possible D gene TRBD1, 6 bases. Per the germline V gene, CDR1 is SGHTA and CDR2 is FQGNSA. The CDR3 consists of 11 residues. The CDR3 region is CASSLGTTGLF. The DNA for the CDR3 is TGTGCCAGCAGCTTAGGTACGACAGGCCTCTTT.

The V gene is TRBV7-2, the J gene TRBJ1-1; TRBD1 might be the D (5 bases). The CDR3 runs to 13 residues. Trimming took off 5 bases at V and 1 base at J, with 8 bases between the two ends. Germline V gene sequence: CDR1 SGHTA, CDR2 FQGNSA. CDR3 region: CASSVDRNTEAFF. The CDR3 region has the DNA TGTGCCAGCAGCGTTGACAGGAACACTGAAGCTTTCTTT.

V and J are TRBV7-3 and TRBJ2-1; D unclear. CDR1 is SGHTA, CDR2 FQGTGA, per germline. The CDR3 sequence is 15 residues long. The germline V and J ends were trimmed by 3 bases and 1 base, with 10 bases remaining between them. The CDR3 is CASSLFSGSYNEQFF. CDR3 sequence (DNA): TGTGCCAGCAGCTTGTTCTCCGGGTCCTACAATGAGCAGTTCTTC.

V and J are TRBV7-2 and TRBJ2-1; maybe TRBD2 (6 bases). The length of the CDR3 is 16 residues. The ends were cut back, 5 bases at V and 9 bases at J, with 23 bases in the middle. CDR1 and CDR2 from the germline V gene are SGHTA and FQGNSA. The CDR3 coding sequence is TGTGCCAGCAGCCGAAACGGGGGATACGGGTTGGGTGAGCAGTTCTTC. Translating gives CASSRNGGYGLGEQFF.

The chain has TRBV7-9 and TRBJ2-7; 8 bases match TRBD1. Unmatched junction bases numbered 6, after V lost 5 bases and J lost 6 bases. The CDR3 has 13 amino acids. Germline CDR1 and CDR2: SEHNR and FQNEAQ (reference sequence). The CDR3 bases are TGTGCCAGCAGCATCCGGACAGGGTCCGAGCAGTACTTC. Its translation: CASSIRTGSEQYF.

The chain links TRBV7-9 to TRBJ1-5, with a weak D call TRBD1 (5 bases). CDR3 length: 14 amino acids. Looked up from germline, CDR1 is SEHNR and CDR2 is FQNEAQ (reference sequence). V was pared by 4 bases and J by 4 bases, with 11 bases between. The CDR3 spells CASSSQGSNQPQHF. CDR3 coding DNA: TGTGCCAGCAGCTCGCAGGGTTCGAATCAGCCCCAGCATTTT.

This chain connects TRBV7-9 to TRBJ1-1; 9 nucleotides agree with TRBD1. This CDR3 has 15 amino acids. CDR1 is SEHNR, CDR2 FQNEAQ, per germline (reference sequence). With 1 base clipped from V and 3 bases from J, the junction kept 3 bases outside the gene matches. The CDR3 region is CASSLGQGGDTEAFF. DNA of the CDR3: TGTGCCAGCAGCTTAGGACAGGGGGGCGACACTGAAGCTTTCTTT.

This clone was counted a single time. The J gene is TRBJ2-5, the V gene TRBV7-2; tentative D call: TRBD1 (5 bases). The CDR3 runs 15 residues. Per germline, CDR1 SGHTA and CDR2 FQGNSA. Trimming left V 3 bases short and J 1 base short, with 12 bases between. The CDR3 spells CASSFSGGAQETQYF. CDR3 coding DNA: TGTGCCAGCAGCTTCTCCGGTGGGGCCCAAGAGACCCAGTACTTC.

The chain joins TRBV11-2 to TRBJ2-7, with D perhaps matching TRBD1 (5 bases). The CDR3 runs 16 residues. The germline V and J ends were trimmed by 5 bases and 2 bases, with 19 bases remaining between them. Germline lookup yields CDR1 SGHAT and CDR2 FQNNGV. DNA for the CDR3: TGTGCCAGCAGCCCCATCCGCCGACAGCAGACCTACGAGCAGTACTTC. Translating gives CASSPIRRQQTYEQYF.

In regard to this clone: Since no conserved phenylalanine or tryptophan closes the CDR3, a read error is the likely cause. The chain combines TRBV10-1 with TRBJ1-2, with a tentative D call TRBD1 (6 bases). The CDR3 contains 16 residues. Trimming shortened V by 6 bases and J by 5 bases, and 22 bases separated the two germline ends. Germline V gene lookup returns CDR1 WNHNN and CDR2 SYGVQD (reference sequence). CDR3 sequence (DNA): TGCGCCAGCAGCAGGATCCGGGACAACAAGGTGTATGGCTACACCTGC. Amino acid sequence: CASSRIRDNKVYGYTC.

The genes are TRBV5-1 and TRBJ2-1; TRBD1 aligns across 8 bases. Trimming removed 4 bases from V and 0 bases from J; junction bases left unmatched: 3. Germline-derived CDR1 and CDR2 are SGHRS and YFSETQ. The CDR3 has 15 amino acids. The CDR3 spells CASSGTGGSYNEQFF. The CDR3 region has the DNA TGCGCCAGCAGCGGCACAGGGGGCTCCTACAATGAGCAGTTCTTC.

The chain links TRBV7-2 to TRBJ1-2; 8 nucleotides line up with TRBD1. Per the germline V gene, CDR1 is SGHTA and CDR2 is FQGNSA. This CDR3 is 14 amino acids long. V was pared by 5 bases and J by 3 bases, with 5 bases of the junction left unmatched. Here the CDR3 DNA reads TGTGCCAGCAGCAGACAGGGGCGGGACTATGGCTACACCTTC. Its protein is CASSRQGRDYGYTF.

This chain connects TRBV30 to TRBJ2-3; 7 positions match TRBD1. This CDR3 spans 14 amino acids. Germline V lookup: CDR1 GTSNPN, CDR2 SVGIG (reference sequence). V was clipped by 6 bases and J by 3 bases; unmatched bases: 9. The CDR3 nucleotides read TGTGCCTGTATACAGGGGTTGGTTACAGATACGCAGTATTTT. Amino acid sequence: CACIQGLVTDTQYF.

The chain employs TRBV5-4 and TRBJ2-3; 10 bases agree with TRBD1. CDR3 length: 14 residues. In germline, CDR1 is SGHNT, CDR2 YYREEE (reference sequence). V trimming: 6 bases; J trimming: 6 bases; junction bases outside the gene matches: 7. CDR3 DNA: TGTGCCAGCAACCGGGACAGGGGAAGGGATACGCAGTATTTT. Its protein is CASNRDRGRDTQYF.

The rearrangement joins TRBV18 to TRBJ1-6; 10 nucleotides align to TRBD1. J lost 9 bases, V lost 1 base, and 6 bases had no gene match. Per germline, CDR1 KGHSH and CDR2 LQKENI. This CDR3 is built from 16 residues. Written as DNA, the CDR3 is TGTGCCAGCTCACCACAAGGACAGGGGGTAGGTTCACCCCTCCACTTT. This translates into CASSPQGQGVGSPLHF.

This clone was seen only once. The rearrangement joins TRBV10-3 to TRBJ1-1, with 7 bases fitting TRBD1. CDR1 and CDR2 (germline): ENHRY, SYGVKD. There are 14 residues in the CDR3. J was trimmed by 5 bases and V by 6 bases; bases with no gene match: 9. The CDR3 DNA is TGTGCCATCAGGCCCGGAGGGGGCGGGACTGAAGCTTTCTTT. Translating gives CAIRPGGGGTEAFF.

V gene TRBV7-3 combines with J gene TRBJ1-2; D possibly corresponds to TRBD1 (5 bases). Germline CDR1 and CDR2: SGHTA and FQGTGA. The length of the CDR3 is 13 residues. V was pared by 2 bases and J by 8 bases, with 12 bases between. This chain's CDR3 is CASSLRQGGGYTF. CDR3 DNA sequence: TGTGCCAGCAGCTTACGGCAGGGAGGCGGCTACACCTTC.

The CDR3 nucleotides are TGTGCCAGCTCACCGGCCTTACCCCAGGTGAACACTGAAGCTTTCTTT. Protein: CASSPALPQVNTEAFF. The V gene is TRBV18, the J gene TRBJ1-1; D gene ambiguous. CDR3 length: 16 amino acids. From germline, CDR1 is KGHSH and CDR2 LQKENI. V lost 3 bases and J lost 0, with 14 bases in between. The whole variable domain, remainder taken from reference TRBV18 and TRBJ1-1, is NAGVMQNPRHLVRRRGQEARLRCSPMKGHSHVYWYRQLPEEGLKFMVYLQKENIIDESGMPKERFSAEFPKEGPSILRIQQVVRGDSAAYFCASSPALPQVNTEAFFGQGTRLTVV.